Sequencing of this TCR beta chain was carried out in a study of CD8+ T cells in alopecia areata. General study findings and limits: Scalp data also include sequences from resident alphabeta T cells of normal skin. Clarity of TCR sharing across patients fell short of that in mice, possibly HLA-related. Greater clonality was observed in lesional scalp samples, especially alopecia totalis/universalis, versus normal scalp.

Sequencing relied on a cDNA template that was reverse transcribed from extracted RNA. Here immunoSEQ multiplex PCR was the method, and the copy in TCRdb shows in-frame clones only, minus some. The profile covers about 150,000 clones, with 45% to 60% appearing a single time and less than 20% taken by the ten largest. This clone was detected only a few times. Its target is not known. The sample consisted of CD8+ T cells sorted from blood, taken at week 0. The clonotype comes from a human donor with alopecia areata.

For the CDR3, the DNA is TGTGCCAGCAGTGGAACCAGCTCCTACGAGCAGTACTTC. It codes for CASSGTSSYEQYF. The chain links TRBV2 to TRBJ2-7; D unresolved. Deletions cut 4 bases from V and 0 bases from J, with 7 bases between. CDR3 length equals 13 residues. Germline CDR1 and CDR2: SNHLY and FYNNEI.